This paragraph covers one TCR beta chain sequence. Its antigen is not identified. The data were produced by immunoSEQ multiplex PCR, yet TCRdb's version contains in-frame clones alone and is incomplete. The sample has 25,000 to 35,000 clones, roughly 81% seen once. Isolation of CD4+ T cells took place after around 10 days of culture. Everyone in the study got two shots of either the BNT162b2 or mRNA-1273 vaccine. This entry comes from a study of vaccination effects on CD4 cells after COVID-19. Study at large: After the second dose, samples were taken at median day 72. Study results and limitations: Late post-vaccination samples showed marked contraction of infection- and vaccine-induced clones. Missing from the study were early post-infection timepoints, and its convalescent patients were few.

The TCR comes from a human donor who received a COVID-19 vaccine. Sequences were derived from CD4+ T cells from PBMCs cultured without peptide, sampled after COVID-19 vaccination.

The CDR3 DNA is TGTGCCACCAGCAGTGATCGCGGGCAGGGGGAGACCCAGTACTTC. Amino acid sequence: CATSSDRGQGETQYF. The J gene is TRBJ2-5, the V gene TRBV15; TRBD1 is a possible D gene (6 bases). Germline CDR1 LNHNV, CDR2 YYDKDF (reference sequence). Trimming took off 3 bases at V and 5 bases at J, with 16 bases between the two ends. The CDR3 spans 15 residues.